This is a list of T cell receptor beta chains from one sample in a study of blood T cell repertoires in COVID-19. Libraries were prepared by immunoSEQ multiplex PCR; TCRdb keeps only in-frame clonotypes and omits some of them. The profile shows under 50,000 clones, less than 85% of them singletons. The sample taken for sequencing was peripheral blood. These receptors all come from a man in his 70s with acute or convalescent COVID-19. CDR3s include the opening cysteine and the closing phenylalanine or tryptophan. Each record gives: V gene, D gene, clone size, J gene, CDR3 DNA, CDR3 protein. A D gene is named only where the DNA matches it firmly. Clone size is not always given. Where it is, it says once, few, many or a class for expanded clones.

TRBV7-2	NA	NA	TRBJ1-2	TGTGCCAGCAGCTCCTCGCGTACGAACTATGGCTACACCTTC	CASSSSRTNYGYTF
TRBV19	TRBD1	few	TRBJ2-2	TGTGCCAGTAGTATATCAAGGACAGGCCGTGCCGGGGAGCTGTTTTTT	CASSISRTGRAGELFF
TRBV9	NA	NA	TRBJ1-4	TGTGCCAGCAGCCCGCTCTCAGGAAGCGAAAAACTGTTTTTT	CASSPLSGSEKLFF
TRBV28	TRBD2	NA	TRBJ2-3	TGTGCCAGCAAGTCCCAAGCGGGAGGTTCTGGGCCAGATACGCAGTATTTT	CASKSQAGGSGPDTQYF
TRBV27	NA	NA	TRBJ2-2	TGTGCCAGCAGGAGCCTAGCTTTTGACGGGGAGCTGTTTTTT	CASRSLAFDGELFF
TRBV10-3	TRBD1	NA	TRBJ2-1	TGTGCCAACTGGGACAGGGGGCACAATGAGCAGTTCTTC	CANWDRGHNEQFF
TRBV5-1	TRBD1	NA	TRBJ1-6	TGCGCCAGCAGCCCGAAGGACAGGGGGTCACCCCTCCACTTT	CASSPKDRGSPLHF
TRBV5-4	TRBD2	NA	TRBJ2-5	TGTGCCAGCAGCTTGGCCCGGACTAGCGGGACCCAAGAGACCCAGTACTTC	CASSLARTSGTQETQYF
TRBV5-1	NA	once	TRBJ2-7	TGCGCCAGCAGCCACGGTGGGGCCCAGGAAAGCGAGCAGTACTTC	CASSHGGAQESEQYF
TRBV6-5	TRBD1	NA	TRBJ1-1	TGTGCCAGCAACTATGGGGACAGGGCAAACACTGAAGCTTTCTTT	CASNYGDRANTEAFF
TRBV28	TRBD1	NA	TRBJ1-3	TGTGCCAGCAGCCGGACAGGGACCTCTGGAAACACCATATATTTT	CASSRTGTSGNTIYF
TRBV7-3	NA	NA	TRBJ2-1	TGTGCCAGCAGCTTGGCAGCCTACAATGAGCAGTTCTTC	CASSLAAYNEQFF
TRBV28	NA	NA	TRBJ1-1	TGTGCCAGCAGTGCCCCTACAGGGAGTGACACTGAAGCTTTCTTT	CASSAPTGSDTEAFF
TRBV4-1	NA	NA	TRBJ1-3	TGCGCCAGCAGCCAAACCCGGGACATTCGAAACACCATATATTTT	CASSQTRDIRNTIYF
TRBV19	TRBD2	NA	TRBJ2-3	TGTGCCAGTAGTACATGGACTAGCGGGAGCCCGGCAGATACGCAGTATTTT	CASSTWTSGSPADTQYF
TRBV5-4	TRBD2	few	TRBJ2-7	TGTGCCAGCGAAACCTCTAGCGGGGAAACCTACGAGCAGTACTTC	CASETSSGETYEQYF
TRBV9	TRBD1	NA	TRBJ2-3	TGTGCCAGCAGCGTAGAAGGACAGGGAGGAACAGATACGCAGTATTTT	CASSVEGQGGTDTQYF
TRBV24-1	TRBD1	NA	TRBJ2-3	TGTGCCACCAGTGATGGGACAGAGGCAGATACGCAGTATTTT	CATSDGTEADTQYF
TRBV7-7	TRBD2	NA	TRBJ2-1	TGTGCTAGCAGCTTAGGACTAGCGGGACGGGATGAGCAGTTCTTC	CASSLGLAGRDEQFF
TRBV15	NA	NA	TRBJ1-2	TGTGCCACCAGCTCAGGGCACTATGGCTACACCTTC	CATSSGHYGYTF
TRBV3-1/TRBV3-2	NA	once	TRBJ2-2	TGTGCCAGCAGCCAAGTCCGCGGGGAGCTGTTTTTT	CASSQVRGELFF
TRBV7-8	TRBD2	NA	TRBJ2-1	TGTGCCAGCAGACGCAGACCTAGCGGGAACGACAATGAGCAGTTCTTC	CASRRRPSGNDNEQFF
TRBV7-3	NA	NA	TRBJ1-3	TGTGCCAGCAGCTTATCAGGAACTGGAAACACCATATATTTT	CASSLSGTGNTIYF
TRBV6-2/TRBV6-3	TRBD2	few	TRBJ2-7	TGTGCCAGCAGCAGAGGGACTAGCGGGGACTACGAGCAGTACTTC	CASSRGTSGDYEQYF
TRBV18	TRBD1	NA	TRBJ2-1	TGTGCCAGCTCACGGGACAGGGATGAGCAGTTCTTC	CASSRDRDEQFF
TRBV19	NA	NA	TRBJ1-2	TGTGCCAGTAGCCCGGGTGAGAAGGATGGCTACACCTTC	CASSPGEKDGYTF
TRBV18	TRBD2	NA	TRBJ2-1	TGTGCCAGCTCACCGCTTCCCAGCGGGAGAGGTGAGCAGTTCTTC	CASSPLPSGRGEQFF
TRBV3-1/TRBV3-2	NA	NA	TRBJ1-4	TGTGCCAGCAGCCCCCGCCGTGGGCCTAATGAAAAACTGTTTTTT	CASSPRRGPNEKLFF
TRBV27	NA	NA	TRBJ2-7	TGTGCCAGCAGTTTAAGCGCGAGCTCCTACGAGCAGTACTTC	CASSLSASSYEQYF
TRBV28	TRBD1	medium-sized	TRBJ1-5	TGTGCCAGCAGACAACCGCTCGGAGGGGGCCAGCCCCAGCATTTT	CASRQPLGGGQPQHF
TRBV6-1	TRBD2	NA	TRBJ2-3	TGTGCCAGCAGTGAAGTGGGAGGGAGGGCAGATACGCAGTATTTT	CASSEVGGRADTQYF
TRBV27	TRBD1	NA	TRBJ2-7	TGTGCCAGCGGGTTCGCGGACAGGGCCAACGAGCAGTACTTC	CASGFADRANEQYF
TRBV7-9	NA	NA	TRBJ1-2	TGTGCCAGCAGCTTAGCGGTCGGAGGGGAGTATGGCTACACCTTC	CASSLAVGGEYGYTF
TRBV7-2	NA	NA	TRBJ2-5	TGTGCCAGCAGCTTTTCCCGGCAAGAGACCCAGTACTTC	CASSFSRQETQYF
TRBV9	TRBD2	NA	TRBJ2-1	TGTGCCAGCAGCGTCGGACTAGGAAAAAATGAGCAGTTCTTC	CASSVGLGKNEQFF
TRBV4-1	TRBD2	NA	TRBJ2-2	TGCGCCAGCAGCCAACTCGGACTAGCGGCGAACACCGGGGAGCTGTTTTTT	CASSQLGLAANTGELFF
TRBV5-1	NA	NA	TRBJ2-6	TGCGCCAGCAACCCTATTGGGGCCAACGTCCTGACTTTC	CASNPIGANVLTF
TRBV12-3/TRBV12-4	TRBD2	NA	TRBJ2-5	TGTGCCAGCAGCCTACTAGCGGCAGAGACCCAGTACTTC	CASSLLAAETQYF
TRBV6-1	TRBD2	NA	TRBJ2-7	TGTGCCAGCAGTGAAGCGCAGCGGGATAGGGGCTTC	CASSEAQRDRGF
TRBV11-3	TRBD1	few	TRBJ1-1	TGTGCCAGCAGCTTAGATGGGAGGCAGGGGGTGGCTGAAGCTTTCTTT	CASSLDGRQGVAEAFF
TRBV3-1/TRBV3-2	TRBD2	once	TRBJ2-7	TGTGCCAGCAGCCCCCGGGGGGGTAGCGGGACCTCCTCCTACGAGCAGTACTTC	CASSPRGGSGTSSYEQYF
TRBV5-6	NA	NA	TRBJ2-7	TGTGCCAGCAGCTCACCGGCGGGGGAGCAGTACTTC	CASSSPAGEQYF
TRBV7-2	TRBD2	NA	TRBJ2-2	TGTGCCAGCCTCCTCGGGGCGGGAGCCCGCACCGGGGAGCTGTTTTTT	CASLLGAGARTGELFF
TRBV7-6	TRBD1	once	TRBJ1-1	TGTGCCAGCAGCTCGGGACAGGGGTTACGGAACACTGAAGCTTTCTTT	CASSSGQGLRNTEAFF
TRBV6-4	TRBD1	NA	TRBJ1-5	TGTGCCAGCAGGGTCACGGGACAGAATAGCAATCAGCCCCAGCATTTT	CASRVTGQNSNQPQHF
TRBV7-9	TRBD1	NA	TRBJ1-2	TGTGCCAGCAGCCGGGACAGTCTTAAAGGCTACACCTTC	CASSRDSLKGYTF
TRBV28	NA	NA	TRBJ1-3	TGTGCCAGCAGTTCGACCTCGACGGGTGGAAACACCATATATTTT	CASSSTSTGGNTIYF
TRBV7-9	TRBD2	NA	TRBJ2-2	TGTGCCAGCAGCTCCAGTAGCGGGAGTACGAACACCGGGGAGCTGTTTTTT	CASSSSSGSTNTGELFF
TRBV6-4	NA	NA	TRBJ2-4	TGTGCCAGCACCAGAGTAGGAGGGGACCTACTAGCCAAAAACATTCAGTACTTC	CASTRVGGDLLAKNIQYF
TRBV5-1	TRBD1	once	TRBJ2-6	TGCGCCAGCAGCTTGCAGGGGGCGTCGTCTGGGGCCAACGTCCTGACTTTC	CASSLQGASSGANVLTF
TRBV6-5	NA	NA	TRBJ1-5	TGTGCCAGCACCGAGGGCACAGGGAGCAATCAGCCCCAGCATTTT	CASTEGTGSNQPQHF
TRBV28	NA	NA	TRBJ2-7	TGTGCCAGCAGTTCGCCCTTAACAGCCTCCTACGAGCAGTACTTC	CASSSPLTASYEQYF
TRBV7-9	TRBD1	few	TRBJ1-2	TGTGCCAGCAGCTTAGATGGACAGGGGGCGCTTAATGGCTACACCTTC	CASSLDGQGALNGYTF
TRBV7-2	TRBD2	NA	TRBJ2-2	TGTGCCAGCAGCATTAGCGGGGTGAACACCGGGGAGCTGTTTTTT	CASSISGVNTGELFF
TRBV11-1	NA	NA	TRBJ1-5	TGTGCCAGCAGCTTAGACGGTAGCAATCAGCCCCAGCATTTT	CASSLDGSNQPQHF
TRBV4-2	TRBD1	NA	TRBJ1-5	TGTGCCAGCAGGGGGACAGGGGAACAGCCCCAGCATTTT	CASRGTGEQPQHF
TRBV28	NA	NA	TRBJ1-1	TGTGCCAGCAGTCAGGATTTGAACACTGAAGCTTTCTTT	CASSQDLNTEAFF
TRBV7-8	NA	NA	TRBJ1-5	TGTGCCAGCAGCTTAGGCCAGGTCGTGGGGCCCCAGCATTTT	CASSLGQVVGPQHF
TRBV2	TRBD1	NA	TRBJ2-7	TGTGCCAGCAGGCTCCTGGGACAGGGAAACGAGCAGTACTTC	CASRLLGQGNEQYF
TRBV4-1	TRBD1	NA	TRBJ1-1	TGCGCCAGCAGCCACCGACAGGGTATGAGTCTCACTGAAGCTTTCTTT	CASSHRQGMSLTEAFF